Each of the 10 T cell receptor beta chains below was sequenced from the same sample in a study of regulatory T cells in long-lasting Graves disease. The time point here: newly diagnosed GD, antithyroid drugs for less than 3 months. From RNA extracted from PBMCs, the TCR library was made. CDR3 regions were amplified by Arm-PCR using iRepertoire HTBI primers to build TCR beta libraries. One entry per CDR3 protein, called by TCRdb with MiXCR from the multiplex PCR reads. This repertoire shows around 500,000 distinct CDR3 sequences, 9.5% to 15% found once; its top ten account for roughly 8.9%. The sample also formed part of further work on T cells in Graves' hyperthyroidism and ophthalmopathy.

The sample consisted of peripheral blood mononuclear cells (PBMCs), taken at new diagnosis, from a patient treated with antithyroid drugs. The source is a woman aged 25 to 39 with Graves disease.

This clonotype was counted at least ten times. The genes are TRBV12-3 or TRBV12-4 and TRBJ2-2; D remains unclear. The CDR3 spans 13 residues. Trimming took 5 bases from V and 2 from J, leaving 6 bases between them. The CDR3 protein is CASSVINTGELFF. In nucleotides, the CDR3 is TGTGCCAGCAGTGTCATTAACACCGGGGAGCTGTTTTTT.

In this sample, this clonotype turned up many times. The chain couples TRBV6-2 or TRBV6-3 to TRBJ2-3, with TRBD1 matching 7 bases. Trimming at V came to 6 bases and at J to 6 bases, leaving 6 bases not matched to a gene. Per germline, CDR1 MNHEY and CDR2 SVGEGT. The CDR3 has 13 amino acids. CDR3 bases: TGTGCCAGCAGGGACAGGCTTCTGGATACGCAGTATTTT. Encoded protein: CASRDRLLDTQYF.

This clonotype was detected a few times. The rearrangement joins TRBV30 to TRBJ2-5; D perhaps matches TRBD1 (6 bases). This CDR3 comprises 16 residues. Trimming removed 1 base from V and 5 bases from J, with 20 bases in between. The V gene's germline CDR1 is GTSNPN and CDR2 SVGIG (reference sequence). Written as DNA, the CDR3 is TGTGCCTGGAGTGCTACCCCGGACAGCCCAGGGGAGACCCAGTACTTC. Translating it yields CAWSATPDSPGETQYF.

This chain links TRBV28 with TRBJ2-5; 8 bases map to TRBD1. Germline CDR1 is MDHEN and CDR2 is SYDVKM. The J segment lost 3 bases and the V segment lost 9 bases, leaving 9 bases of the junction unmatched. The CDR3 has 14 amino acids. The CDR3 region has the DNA TGTGCCAGTTCCTTTGGGGGACAGGAAGAGACCCAGTACTTC. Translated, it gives CASSFGGQEETQYF. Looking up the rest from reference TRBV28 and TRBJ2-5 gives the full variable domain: DVKVTQSSRYLVKRTGEKVFLECVQDMDHENMFWYRQDPGLGLRLIYFSYDVKMKEKGDIPEGYSVSREKKERFSLILESASTNQTSMYLCASSFGGQEETQYFGPGTRLLVL.

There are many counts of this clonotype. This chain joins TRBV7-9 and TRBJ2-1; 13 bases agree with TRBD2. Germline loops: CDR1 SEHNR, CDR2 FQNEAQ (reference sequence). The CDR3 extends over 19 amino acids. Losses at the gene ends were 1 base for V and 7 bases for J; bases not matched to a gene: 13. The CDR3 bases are TGTGCCAGCAGCTTAGACTCAAGACTAGCGGGGGGAAGGGGGAATGAGCAGTTCTTC. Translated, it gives CASSLDSRLAGGRGNEQFF.

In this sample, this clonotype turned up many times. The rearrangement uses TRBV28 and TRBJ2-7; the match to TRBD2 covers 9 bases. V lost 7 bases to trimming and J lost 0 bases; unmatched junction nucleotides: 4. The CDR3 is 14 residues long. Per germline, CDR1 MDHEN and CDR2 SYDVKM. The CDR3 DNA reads TGTGCCAGCAACAAAGCGGGAGGCTCCTACGAGCAGTACTTC. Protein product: CASNKAGGSYEQYF.

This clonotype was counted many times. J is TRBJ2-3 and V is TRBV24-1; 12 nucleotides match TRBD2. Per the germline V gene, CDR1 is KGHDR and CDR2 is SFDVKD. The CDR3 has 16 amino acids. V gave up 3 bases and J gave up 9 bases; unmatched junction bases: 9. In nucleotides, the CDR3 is TGTGCCACCAGTGATGGCGATACTAGCGGGAGGAAAACGCAGTATTTT. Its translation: CATSDGDTSGRKTQYF.

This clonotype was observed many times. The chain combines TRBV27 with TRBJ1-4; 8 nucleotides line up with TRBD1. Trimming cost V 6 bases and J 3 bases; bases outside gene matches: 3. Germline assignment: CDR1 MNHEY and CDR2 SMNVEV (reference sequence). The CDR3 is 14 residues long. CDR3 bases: TGTGCCAGCAGCCGGACAGGGTCTAATGAAAAACTGTTTTTT. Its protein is CASSRTGSNEKLFF.

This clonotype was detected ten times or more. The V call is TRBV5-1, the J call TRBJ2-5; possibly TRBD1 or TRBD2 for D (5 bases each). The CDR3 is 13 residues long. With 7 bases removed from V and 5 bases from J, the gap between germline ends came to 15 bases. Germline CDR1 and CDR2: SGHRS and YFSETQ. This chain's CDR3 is CASAPGTGETQYF. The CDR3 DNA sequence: TGCGCCAGCGCACCCGGGACGGGGGAGACCCAGTACTTC.

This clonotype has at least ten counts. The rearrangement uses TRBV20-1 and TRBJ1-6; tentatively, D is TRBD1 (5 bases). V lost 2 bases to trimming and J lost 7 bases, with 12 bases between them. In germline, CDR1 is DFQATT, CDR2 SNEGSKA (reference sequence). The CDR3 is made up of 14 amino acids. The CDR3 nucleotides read TGCAGTGCTAGAAGTTGGGGCTTGAATTCACCCCTCCACTTT. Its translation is CSARSWGLNSPLHF.